The rows below give T cell receptor beta chains drawn from one sample of a study of lymphopenia after photon versus proton radiotherapy. Some clones are missing from TCRdb's copy, which holds only in-frame ones; the method was immunoSEQ multiplex PCR. The table lists more than 70,000 clones, around 82% of them singletons. The specimen was peripheral blood, collected from a patient treated with proton-based radiotherapy. These receptors were taken from a man aged 60 to 75 with pancreatic cancer. Each CDR3 is given with its conserved first and last residue. The D gene is left open where the match is weak. For some rows the clone size is stated as once, few or many, or as a class when expanded; others skip it.

TGCGCCAGCAGCTGGAGCGGGGAGCTGTTTTTT | CASSWSGELFF | TRBJ2-2 | NA | TRBV5-1 | NA
TGTGCCAGCTCCCGACTAGCTACCGGGGAGCTGTTTTTT | CASSRLATGELFF | TRBJ2-2 | TRBD2 | TRBV18 | NA
TGTGCCACCGGGGGGCCCTACGAGCAGTACTTC | CATGGPYEQYF | TRBJ2-7 | NA | TRBV11-2 | NA
TGTGCCAGCAGCTTGGTTACCGGGACATTAGTCTATGGCTACACCTTC | CASSLVTGTLVYGYTF | TRBJ1-2 | NA | TRBV5-6 | once
TGTGCCTGGAGTGTCGAGGCAGGGGGTTATGATGGCTACACCTTC | CAWSVEAGGYDGYTF | TRBJ1-2 | TRBD1 | TRBV30 | NA
TGTGCCAGCAGCGCAGCACAGGGAAATCAAGAGACCCAGTACTTC | CASSAAQGNQETQYF | TRBJ2-5 | NA | TRBV7-6 | NA
TGTGCCAGCAAGCGTGGCGGGTACGAGCAGTACTTC | CASKRGGYEQYF | TRBJ2-7 | NA | TRBV2 | NA
TGCGCCAGCAGCTCCTCCGTCGAGGGCTACACCTTC | CASSSSVEGYTF | TRBJ1-2 | NA | TRBV5-1 | many
TGTGCCAGCAGCCCGGGACAGTTGGGATACAATGAGCAGTTCTTC | CASSPGQLGYNEQFF | TRBJ2-1 | TRBD1 | TRBV5-4 | NA
TGTGCCTCGCGGCCGGGACAGCGAAATTCACCCCTCCACTTT | CASRPGQRNSPLHF | TRBJ1-6 | TRBD1 | TRBV30 | NA
TGTGCCAGCAGCCTGTGGGACAAGGTCTCCTACGAGCAGTACTTC | CASSLWDKVSYEQYF | TRBJ2-7 | NA | TRBV5-4 | NA
TGTGCCAGCAGGGGGACAGGGGGCACCGGGGAGCTGTTTTTT | CASRGTGGTGELFF | TRBJ2-2 | TRBD1 | TRBV25-1 | NA
TGCGCCAGCAGCTTGGCCGGGGACCTCAACACTGAAGCTTTCTTT | CASSLAGDLNTEAFF | TRBJ1-1 | NA | TRBV5-1 | once
TGTGCCAGCAGCCGGGGAGGTCGCGAGCAGTACTTC | CASSRGGREQYF | TRBJ2-7 | NA | TRBV7-9 | NA
TGTGCCAGCAGCGTACTCGTAGGTAATACAGGCGTGCGGAGAAACACCATATATTTT | CASSVLVGNTGVRRNTIYF | TRBJ1-3 | NA | TRBV11-2 | once
TGTGCCAGTAGTATTTCTAGCGGCCAAGAGACCCAGTACTTC | CASSISSGQETQYF | TRBJ2-5 | TRBD2 | TRBV19 | NA